The subject of this entry is one T cell receptor (beta chain). Its cognate antigen is unknown. Sequenced with the Oncomine TCR Beta short-read assay was DNA taken from cultured CD4+ T cells. Via MiXCR, TCRdb re-called the PCR reads, giving one row per CDR3 protein. The sample contains over 15,000 distinct CDR3 sequences, around 83% of which appear only once. The entry originates in a study of vaccination and CD4 T cells after COVID-19. The overall study: There were six male and four female convalescents, and two of them were Hispanic.

Sample treatment: roughly ten-day PBMC culture with coronavirus spike peptide pools or control peptides (ViraFEST assay). It was with roughly 9.6 IU/ml IL-2 and 9 to 10 ug/ml peptide pools that roughly 2.2 million PBMCs per well were cultured. The receptor was derived from a human donor who received a COVID-19 vaccine. This sample comprised CD4+ T cells from blood, cultured in vitro, obtained after SARS-CoV-2 vaccination.

The CDR3 region is CSARPGGPNSPLHF. The CDR3 DNA follows: TGCAGTGCCCGGCCAGGGGGCCCCAATTCACCCCTCCACTTT. V and J are TRBV20-1 and TRBJ1-6; 8 positions agree with TRBD1. The CDR3 sequence is 14 residues long. The J segment lost 7 bases and the V segment lost 6 bases, leaving 8 bases of the junction unmatched. Germline V gives CDR1 DFQATT, CDR2 SNEGSKA (reference sequence).